This is a list of T cell receptor beta chains from one sample in a study of CD8+ T cells in alopecia areata. Clones were read by immunoSEQ multiplex PCR, and TCRdb kept only the in-frame ones, dropping some. The sample consists of roughly 220,000 clones, 35% to 40% of them appearing once. The material was CD4+ T cells sorted from blood, obtained at approximately week 31, from a patient treated with tofacitinib. The receptors come from a human donor with alopecia areata. Both conserved end residues are part of each CDR3. A D gene is named only where the DNA matches it firmly. Some rows mark clone size as missing; the rest say once, few, many or name a class of expanded clone.

d_call j_call v_call clone_size cdr3_nt cdr3_aa
. TRBJ2-7 TRBV29-1 few TGCAGCGTTGAGGGTAGGGGGAGGGACCACGAGCAGTACTTC CSVEGRGRDHEQYF
. TRBJ2-3 TRBV27 few TGTGCCAGCAGTTTAGTGGCGGAGCTTAGCACAGATACGCAGTATTTT CASSLVAELSTDTQYF
. TRBJ1-2 TRBV9 . TGTGCCAGCAGCTTCGGACAGGGCTACACCTTC CASSFGQGYTF
TRBD1 TRBJ1-1 TRBV5-1 . TGCGCCAGCAGCGGCACCCCGGGACAGAAAGCTTTCTTT CASSGTPGQKAFF
. TRBJ2-6 TRBV13 . TGTGCCAGTCAGAAACAGGGAACCAACGTCCTGACTTTC CASQKQGTNVLTF
. TRBJ1-2 TRBV30 . TGTGCCTGGGGTACTTTCTATGGCTACACCTTC CAWGTFYGYTF
TRBD1 TRBJ2-4 TRBV28 few TGTGCCAGCAGCCGGACAGGGAGTGACATTCAGTACTTC CASSRTGSDIQYF
TRBD2 TRBJ2-7 TRBV5-4 . TGTGCCAGCAGCTCACTAGCGGGGGGTATGTCCTACGAGCAGTACTTC CASSSLAGGMSYEQYF
. TRBJ2-1 TRBV7-2 few TGTGCCAGCAGCACCCGACAGGAGCTCCAAGGGGAGCAGTTCTTC CASSTRQELQGEQFF
. TRBJ2-7 TRBV2 . TGTGCCAGCATCGGGCGGGACCGCTACGAGCAGTACTTC CASIGRDRYEQYF
. TRBJ1-5 TRBV6-1 . TGTGCCAGCCTTCTCGATGAGGTACGTGGACAGCCCCAGCATTTT CASLLDEVRGQPQHF
. TRBJ1-4 TRBV7-2 . TGTGCCAGCAGCTTAGTCCGCGAGTTTAATGAAAAACTGTTTTTT CASSLVREFNEKLFF
TRBD2 TRBJ2-1 TRBV2 . TGTGCCAGCAGGGTGGGGACTAGCGTACTCAATGAGCAGTTCTTC CASRVGTSVLNEQFF
. TRBJ1-2 TRBV6-1 . TGTGCCAGCAGTAATACAGGGTGGGATGGCTACACCTTC CASSNTGWDGYTF
. TRBJ2-7 TRBV6-1 . TGTGCCAGCACTGCGACGGGGAATACCTACGAGCAGTACTTC CASTATGNTYEQYF
TRBD2 TRBJ2-3 TRBV25-1 few TGTGCCAGCAGTGAAAGGGACGGGAGGGAAGATACGCAGTATTTT CASSERDGREDTQYF
. TRBJ2-2 TRBV5-1 . TGCGCCAGCAGCTTGGGATCAGTACCCGGGGAGCTGTTTTTT CASSLGSVPGELFF